The 14 T cell receptor beta chains below all came from one sample that was sequenced in a study of CD8+ T cells in alopecia areata. As to treatment: oral pan-JAK inhibitor, 5-10 mg twice daily. The authors extracted RNA and reverse transcribed it into cDNA as the sequencing template. The method was immunoSEQ multiplex PCR; TCRdb's version includes in-frame clones alone and lacks a portion of them. The sample has about 140,000 clones, about 59% seen once; the top ten hold roughly 15%. This specimen was CD8+ T cells sorted from blood, taken at week 4, from a patient treated with tofacitinib. These receptors originate from a human donor with alopecia areata.

The V gene is TRBV27, the J gene TRBJ2-1; 10 bases fit TRBD2. V gave up 3 bases and J gave up 8 bases; unmatched junction bases: 4. The CDR3 runs 14 residues. Germline CDR1 is MNHEY and CDR2 is SMNVEV (reference sequence). The CDR3 DNA follows: TGTGCCAGCAGTTTGGGGACTAGCGCGGATGAGCAGTTCTTC. Translating it yields CASSLGTSADEQFF.

This clone turned up a few times. The genes are TRBV5-4 and TRBJ1-2, with D maybe TRBD1 (5 bases). V was shortened by 0 bases and J by 6 bases, with 9 bases between the two germline ends. This CDR3 has 13 amino acids. Germline V lookup: CDR1 SGHNT, CDR2 YYREEE (reference sequence). CDR3 in DNA: TGTGCCAGCAGCTTGGCGGGGGAGGATGGCTACACCTTC. Translated: CASSLAGEDGYTF.

The chain recombines TRBV5-6 with TRBJ1-5, with 8 bases aligning to TRBD1. J lost 4 bases, V lost 4 bases, and 4 bases had no gene match. CDR1 SGHDT and CDR2 YYEEEE come from the germline V gene. The CDR3 length is 14 residues. The CDR3 DNA sequence: TGTGCCAGCAGCGGACAGGGAATAAATCAGCCCCAGCATTTT. Amino acids: CASSGQGINQPQHF.

Note on this clone: Since no conserved phenylalanine or tryptophan closes the CDR3, a read error is the likely cause. This chain joins TRBV5-6 and TRBJ1-2; the D is unclear. This CDR3 spans 14 amino acids. V was cut by 0 bases and J by 4 bases, with 10 bases left in between. The V gene's germline CDR1 is SGHDT and CDR2 YYEEEE. The CDR3 region has the DNA TGTGCCAGCAGCTTGGGCGGATCTATCTATGGCTACACCCTC. Protein: CASSLGGSIYGYTL.

CDR3 sequence (DNA): TGTGCCAGCAGCCCGACTAGCGGGGGGCGGGAGACCCAGTACTTC. This gives the protein CASSPTSGGRETQYF. J is TRBJ2-5 and V is TRBV13, with 13 bases lining up with TRBD2. The junction had 5 bases not matched to a gene; V was cut back by 5 bases and J by 5 bases. The CDR3 loop spans 15 amino acids. Germline V lookup: CDR1 PRHDT, CDR2 FYEKMQ (reference sequence).

The chain links TRBV7-2 to TRBJ2-7, with 9 bases identical to TRBD2. Germline V lookup: CDR1 SGHTA, CDR2 FQGNSA. The CDR3 runs 15 residues. The J segment lost 3 bases and the V segment lost 9 bases, leaving 12 bases of the junction unmatched. The CDR3 sequence: CASSGLAGWRYEQYF. The DNA of the CDR3 is TGTGCCAGTAGCGGGCTAGCGGGGTGGCGCTACGAGCAGTACTTC.

The chain employs TRBV18 and TRBJ2-1; 9 bases are shared with TRBD1. Trimming removed 1 base from V and 5 bases from J; junction bases left unmatched: 0. Germline V CDR1 and CDR2: KGHSH, LQKENI. This CDR3 has 14 amino acids. CDR3 DNA sequence: TGTGCCAGCTCACCACGGGACAGGGACAATGAGCAGTTCTTC. Residues: CASSPRDRDNEQFF.

The rearrangement uses TRBV5-6 and TRBJ2-7; 10 bases are shared with TRBD1. Germline CDR1 and CDR2: SGHDT and YYEEEE. This CDR3 contains 15 residues. Unmatched junction bases numbered 15, after V lost 7 bases and J lost 8 bases. The CDR3: CASDGSGTGAEKQYF. The CDR3, as DNA: TGTGCCAGCGACGGCTCCGGGACAGGGGCCGAAAAGCAGTACTTC.

This chain uses TRBV15 with TRBJ1-5, with unresolved D. Germline V lookup: CDR1 LNHNV, CDR2 YYDKDF (reference sequence). This CDR3 is built from 13 residues. Trimming removed 5 bases from V and 5 bases from J, with 10 bases in between. CDR3 bases: TGTGCCACCAGCCTCACTCCGGATCAGCCCCAGCATTTT. This codes for CATSLTPDQPQHF.

The chain recombines TRBV20-1 with TRBJ2-7; D gene ambiguous. This CDR3 is 10 amino acids long. From germline, CDR1 is DFQATT and CDR2 SNEGSKA (reference sequence). Trimming removed 3 bases from V and 5 bases from J, with 5 bases in between. The CDR3 sequence: CSASSNEQYF. The DNA for the CDR3 is TGCAGTGCTAGTTCAAACGAGCAGTACTTC.

The genes are TRBV27 and TRBJ1-2; no firm D call. CDR3 length: 16 amino acids. Per the germline V gene, CDR1 is MNHEY and CDR2 is SMNVEV (reference sequence). Trimming left V 5 bases short and J 4 bases short, with 20 bases between. The CDR3 nucleotides read TGTGCCAGCAGTCCCACGACGACACCCTCGGGCTATGGCTACACCTTC. This gives the protein CASSPTTTPSGYGYTF.

In its sample, this clone was seen a few times. The chain is built from TRBV5-6 and TRBJ2-1; 8 bases are shared with TRBD1. Germline CDR1 is SGHDT and CDR2 is YYEEEE. This CDR3 is built from 14 residues. V shed 4 bases, J shed 4 bases, and the junction held 4 bases outside the gene matches. The CDR3: CASSAGGWYNEQFF. CDR3 bases: TGTGCCAGCAGCGCAGGGGGCTGGTACAATGAGCAGTTCTTC. The full variable domain, rest sourced from reference TRBV5-6 and TRBJ2-1, is DAGVTQSPTHLIKTRGQQVTLRCSPKSGHDTVSWYQQALGQGPQFIFQYYEEEERQRGNFPDRFSGHQFPNYSSELNVNALLLGDSALYLCASSAGGWYNEQFFGPGTRLTVL.

Points on this clone: The sample has other DNA sequences that encode this CDR3 too. The chain has TRBV9 and TRBJ2-5; D is undetermined. The CDR3 extends over 13 amino acids. CDR1 and CDR2 (germline): SGDLS, YYNGEE. The V and J ends lost 0 bases and 0 bases respectively, with 3 bases between them. The CDR3 spells CASSVGDQETQYF. CDR3 nucleotide sequence: TGTGCCAGCAGCGTAGGCGACCAAGAGACCCAGTACTTC.

This clone was detected a few times. The J gene is TRBJ2-7, the V gene TRBV7-8; unclear D gene. The V end lost 2 bases, the J end lost 3 bases, and 20 bases lay between the germline ends. CDR1 is SGHVS and CDR2 is FQNEAQ in the germline V gene. The CDR3 totals 17 residues. The CDR3 sequence: CASSLRGGRTTYYEQYF. The CDR3 DNA reads as TGTGCCAGCAGCTTACGAGGCGGCCGTACTACATACTACGAGCAGTACTTC.